This record covers a single T cell receptor (beta chain). This CDR3 spans 16 amino acids. Sequencing was performed with immunoSEQ multiplex PCR; in TCRdb, only in-frame clones are kept and a portion is missing. The sample has about 130,000 clones; under 95% are singletons. This record belongs to a study of T cell responses to AZD1222 COVID-19 vaccine. The sequence was collected from an adult in good health. The chain carries TRBV21-1 and TRBJ2-5; the table assigns TRBD2, which was not confirmed against the DNA. TRBV21-1 is deemed a pseudogene. Sequencing used peripheral blood, obtained on day 0 of AZD1222 vaccination. The CDR3 region is CASSNKERTPRGTQYF. For the CDR3, the DNA is TGTGCCAGCAGCAATAAGGAGCGGACCCCCCGAGGGACCCAGTACTTC.